This T cell receptor (beta chain) stems from a study of identical twins. General study points: Excess twin sharing in beta out-of-frame sequences was weaker.

This clonotype was picked up a small number of times. Antigen: not known. TCRdb recomputed calls from the 5' RACE reads with MiXCR, one row per CDR3 protein. The sample contains 200,000 to 300,000 distinct CDR3 sequences, roughly a tenth of which appear only once. V was trimmed by 5 bases and J by 2 bases, leaving 14 bases between them. The CDR3 loop spans 14 amino acids. CDR1 is DFQATT, CDR2 SNEGSKA, per germline (reference sequence). This sequence joins TRBV20-1 and TRBJ2-3; TRBD2 is a possible D gene (6 bases). Material for sequencing was memory T cells sorted from blood. The TCR comes from a man aged 45-65 years in good health. This CDR3 is CSARPGTFTDTQYF. Here the CDR3 DNA reads TGCAGTGCTCGACCGGGGACTTTCACAGATACGCAGTATTTT.